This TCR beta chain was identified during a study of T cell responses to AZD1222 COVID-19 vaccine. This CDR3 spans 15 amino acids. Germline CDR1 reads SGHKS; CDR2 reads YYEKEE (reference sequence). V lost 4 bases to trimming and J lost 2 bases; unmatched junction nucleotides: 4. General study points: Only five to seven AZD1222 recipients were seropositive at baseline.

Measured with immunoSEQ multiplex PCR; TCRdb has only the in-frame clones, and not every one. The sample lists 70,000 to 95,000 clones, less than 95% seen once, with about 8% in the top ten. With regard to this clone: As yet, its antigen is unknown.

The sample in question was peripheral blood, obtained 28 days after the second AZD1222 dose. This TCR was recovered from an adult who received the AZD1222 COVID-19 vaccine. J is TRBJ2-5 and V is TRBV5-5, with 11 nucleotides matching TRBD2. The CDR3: CASSPGLADQETQYF. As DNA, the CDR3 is TGTGCCAGCAGCCCGGGACTAGCGGATCAAGAGACCCAGTACTTC.